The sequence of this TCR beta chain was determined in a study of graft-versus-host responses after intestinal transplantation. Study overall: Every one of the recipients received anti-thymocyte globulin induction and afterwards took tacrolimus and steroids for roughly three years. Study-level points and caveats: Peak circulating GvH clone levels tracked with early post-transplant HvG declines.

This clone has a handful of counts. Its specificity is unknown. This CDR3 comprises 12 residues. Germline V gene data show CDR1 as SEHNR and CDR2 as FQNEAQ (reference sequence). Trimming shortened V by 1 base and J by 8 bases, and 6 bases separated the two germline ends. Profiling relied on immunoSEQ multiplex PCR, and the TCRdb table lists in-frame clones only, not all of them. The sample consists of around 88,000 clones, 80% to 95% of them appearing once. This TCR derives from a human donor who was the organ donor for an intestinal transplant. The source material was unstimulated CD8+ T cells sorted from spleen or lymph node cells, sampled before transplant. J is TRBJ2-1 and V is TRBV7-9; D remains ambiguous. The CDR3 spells CASSLEQYEQFF. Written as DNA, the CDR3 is TGTGCCAGCAGCTTAGAGCAGTATGAGCAGTTCTTC.